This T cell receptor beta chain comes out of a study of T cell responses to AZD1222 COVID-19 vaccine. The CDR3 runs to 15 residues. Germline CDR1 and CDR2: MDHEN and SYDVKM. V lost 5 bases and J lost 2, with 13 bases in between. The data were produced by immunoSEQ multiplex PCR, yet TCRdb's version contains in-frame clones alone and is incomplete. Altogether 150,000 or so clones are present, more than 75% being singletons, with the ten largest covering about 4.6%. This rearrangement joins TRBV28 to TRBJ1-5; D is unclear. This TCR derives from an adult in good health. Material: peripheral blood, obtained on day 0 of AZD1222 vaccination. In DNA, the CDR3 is TGTGCCAGCAGTATTTGGGGTTCCGGCAATCAGCCCCAGCATTTT. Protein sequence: CASSIWGSGNQPQHF.